This entry is about one T cell receptor beta chain. The germline gives CDR1 SGDLS, CDR2 YYNGEE. The CDR3 runs 12 residues. V lost 7 bases to trimming and J lost 5 bases, with 7 bases between them. This table comes from immunoSEQ multiplex PCR, and its TCRdb copy is limited to in-frame clones, with some not included. The top ten clones hold about a third of a sample with approximately 82,000 clones, roughly 80% of them seen once. This entry comes from a study of blood T cell repertoires in COVID-19. This receptor was identified in a woman between 70 and 85 years old with acute or convalescent COVID-19. The sequenced sample consisted of peripheral blood. The J gene is TRBJ1-6, the V gene TRBV9, with D perhaps matching TRBD1 (6 bases). CDR3 residues: CASGTNNSPLHF. DNA of the CDR3: TGTGCCAGCGGGACAAATAATTCACCCCTCCACTTT.